Listed below are T cell receptor beta chains from one sample, sequenced in a study of regulatory T cells in long-lasting Graves disease. One entry per CDR3 protein results from TCRdb running MiXCR on the multiplex PCR reads. The sample lists more than 450,000 distinct CDR3 sequences; 12% were seen once. This same sample was also taken into another study, of T cells in Graves' hyperthyroidism and ophthalmopathy.

The input for sequencing was peripheral blood mononuclear cells (PBMCs), taken at new diagnosis, from a patient treated with antithyroid drugs. The receptors originated from a woman in her twenties or thirties with Graves disease. CDR3s include the opening cysteine and the closing phenylalanine or tryptophan. A D gene is named only where the DNA matches it firmly. Not all rows give a size; the values are once, few, many and, for expanded clones, a class.

-	TRBV29-1	TRBJ1-5	-	TGCAGCGTTGGAGACAAGAGCAATCAGCCCCAGCATTTT	CSVGDKSNQPQHF
-	TRBV29-1	TRBJ1-2	few	TGCAGCGTCATGGGACGGAACTTCTATGGCTACACCTTC	CSVMGRNFYGYTF
-	TRBV6-6	TRBJ2-1	many	TGTGCCAGCAGTTACTCGGGACTTAACAATGAGCAGTTCTTC	CASSYSGLNNEQFF
-	TRBV12-3/TRBV12-4	TRBJ2-1	many	TGTGCCAGCAGTTTCCCAGGGCAGGCCAACAATGAGCAGTTCTTC	CASSFPGQANNEQFF
-	TRBV6-1	TRBJ1-4	few	TGTGCCAGCAGCATTTCCTCGGGGGTGGGAGAAAAACTGTTTTTT	CASSISSGVGEKLFF
TRBD2	TRBV20-1	TRBJ2-3	many	TGCAGTGCTATCCCGACTAGCGGAACAGATACGCAGTATTTT	CSAIPTSGTDTQYF
TRBD1	TRBV4-1	TRBJ2-7	many	TGCGCCAGCAGCCAAGAAGATCGGACAGGGGGCTATCTGGAGCAGTACTTC	CASSQEDRTGGYLEQYF
-	TRBV12-3/TRBV12-4	TRBJ1-2	many	TGTGCCAGCAGTCCAGCGTTCGGGCTCTATGGCTACACCTTC	CASSPAFGLYGYTF
-	TRBV7-9	TRBJ2-3	many	TGTGCCAGCACCCTGGGGTTTATGGGCACAGATACGCAGTATTTT	CASTLGFMGTDTQYF
TRBD1	TRBV7-3	TRBJ2-1	-	TGTGCCAGCAGCTTAAGGGGACAGCTACCTTACAATGAGCAGTTCTTC	CASSLRGQLPYNEQFF
-	TRBV5-1	TRBJ1-2	few	TGCGCCAGCAGCTTGGGTCAGAGCGACTATGGCTACACCTTC	CASSLGQSDYGYTF
TRBD2	TRBV28	TRBJ2-4	few	TGTGCCAGCAGTCCACTCGGGACTTGGGGGGGGTCCAAAAACATTCAGTACTTC	CASSPLGTWGGSKNIQYF
TRBD2	TRBV7-9	TRBJ2-1	many	TGTGCCAGCAGCTCCGGGACTAGCGGGATCTCCTACAATGAGCAGTTCTTC	CASSSGTSGISYNEQFF
-	TRBV11-2	TRBJ2-1	once	TGTGCCAGCAGCCTTGTGCTTGAGCAGTTCTTC	CASSLVLEQFF
TRBD2	TRBV3-1	TRBJ2-7	many	TGTGCCAGCTCTCCGAAAAGCCTAGCGGGAAGCTCCTACGAGCAGTACTTC	CASSPKSLAGSSYEQYF
-	TRBV4-1	TRBJ1-2	many	TGCGCCAGCAGCCAAGATAAACAGGTCGATAACTATGGCTACACCTTC	CASSQDKQVDNYGYTF
-	TRBV11-2	TRBJ2-5	many	TGTGCCAGCAGCTTAAGAGGGGGGTGGCAAGAGACCCAGTACTTC	CASSLRGGWQETQYF